The T cell receptor beta chain under discussion was sequenced for a study of circulating and synovial CD4+ cells in juvenile arthritis. Study-wide findings and caveats: Deeper sequencing increased measured overlap with synovial clonotypes. These blood cells shared more CDR3 sequences with synovium than bulk blood. T cell genome counts differed by at least an order of magnitude between CPL and CD4 samples.

Profiling relied on immunoSEQ multiplex PCR, and the TCRdb table lists in-frame clones only, not all of them. The table shows 25,000 to 35,000 clones, with just under 95% occurring only once. With regard to this clone: The target antigen is unknown.

V was shortened by 7 bases and J by 3 bases, with 16 bases between the two germline ends. The germline CDR1 and CDR2 sequences are MDHEN and SYDVKM. The CDR3 length is 14 residues. Donors were patients with active juvenile idiopathic arthritis. This clonotype originated in a human donor with juvenile idiopathic arthritis. The sample consisted of CD4+ T cells from blood. The rearrangement uses TRBV28 and TRBJ2-7; maybe TRBD1 (6 bases). The CDR3 protein is CASTPRDRRYEQYF. In DNA, the CDR3 is TGTGCCAGCACCCCCAGAGACAGGCGCTACGAGCAGTACTTC.